Given below is one TCR beta chain in context. What it binds is not known. Method: immunoSEQ multiplex PCR; TCRdb's copy keeps in-frame clones and lacks some. The table has 25,000 to 30,000 clones, more than 75% seen once. This sample's time point: before natalizumab initiation. All patients had prior interferon beta, and all PML patients were female. This sample was included in a study of multiple sclerosis patients with progressive multifocal leukoencephalopathy. On the study more broadly: Multiple sclerosis patients on natalizumab who never developed PML served as longitudinally sampled controls.

This CDR3 region has 13 residues. Germline V lookup: CDR1 LNHDA, CDR2 SQIVND (reference sequence). Study results and caveats: The findings' link to JC virus versus immunocompromise remained uncertain. Less diverse TRB repertoires were suggested in most PML patients.

This TCR came from a human donor with multiple sclerosis. Sequenced sample: PBMCs. V gene TRBV19 combines with J gene TRBJ2-5; D unclear. The DNA end favors TRBJ2-7, so the J call may be wrong. The CDR3 region is CASGNSFTYEQYF. CDR3 sequence (DNA): TGTGCCAGTGGAAATTCGTTCACCTACGAGCAGTACTTC.